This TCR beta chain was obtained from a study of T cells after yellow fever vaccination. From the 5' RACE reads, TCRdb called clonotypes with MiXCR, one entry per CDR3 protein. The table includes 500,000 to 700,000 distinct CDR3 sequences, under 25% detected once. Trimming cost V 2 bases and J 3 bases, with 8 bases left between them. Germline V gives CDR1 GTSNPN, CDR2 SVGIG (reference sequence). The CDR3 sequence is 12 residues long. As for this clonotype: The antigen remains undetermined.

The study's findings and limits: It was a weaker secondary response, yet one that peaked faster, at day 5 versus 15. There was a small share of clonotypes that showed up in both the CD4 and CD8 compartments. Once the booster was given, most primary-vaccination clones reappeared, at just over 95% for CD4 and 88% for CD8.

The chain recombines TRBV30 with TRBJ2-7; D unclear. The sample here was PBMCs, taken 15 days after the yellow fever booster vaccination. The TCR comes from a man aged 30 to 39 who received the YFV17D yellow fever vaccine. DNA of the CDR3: TGTGCCTGGAGTTCACAGTACTACGAGCAGTACTTC. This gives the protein CAWSSQYYEQYF.